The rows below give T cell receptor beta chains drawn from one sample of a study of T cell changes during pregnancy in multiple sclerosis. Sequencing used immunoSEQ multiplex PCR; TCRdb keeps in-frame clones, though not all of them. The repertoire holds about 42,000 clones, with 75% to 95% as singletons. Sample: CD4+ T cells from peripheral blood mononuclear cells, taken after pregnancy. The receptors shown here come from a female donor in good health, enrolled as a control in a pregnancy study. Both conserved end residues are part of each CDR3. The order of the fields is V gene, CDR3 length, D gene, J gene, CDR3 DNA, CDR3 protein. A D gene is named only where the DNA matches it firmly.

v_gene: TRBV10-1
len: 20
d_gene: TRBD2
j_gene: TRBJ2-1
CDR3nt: TGCGCCAGCAGGGCTTCACAGGGTCGTGAATGGACTAGCGGGAGTTTTGAGCAGTTCTTC
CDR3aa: CASRASQGREWTSGSFEQFF

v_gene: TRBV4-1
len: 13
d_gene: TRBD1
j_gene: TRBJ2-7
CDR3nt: TGCGCCAGCAGTGGGGACAGTACCTACGAGCAGTACTTC
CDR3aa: CASSGDSTYEQYF

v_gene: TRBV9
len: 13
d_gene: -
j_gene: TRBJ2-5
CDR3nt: TGTGCCAGCAGCGTAAGGGGCAGGGAGACCCAGTACTTC
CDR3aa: CASSVRGRETQYF

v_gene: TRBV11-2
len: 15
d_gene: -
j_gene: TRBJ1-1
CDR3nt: TGTGCCAGCAGGCCGATTAAAGGGGGGAACACTGAAGCTTTCTTT
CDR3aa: CASRPIKGGNTEAFF

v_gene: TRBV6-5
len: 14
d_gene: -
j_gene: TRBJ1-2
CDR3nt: TGTGCCAGCAGTTACAGGGGTAGCTCTTATGGCTACACCTTC
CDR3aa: CASSYRGSSYGYTF

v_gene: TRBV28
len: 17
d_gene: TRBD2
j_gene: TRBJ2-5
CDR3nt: TGTGCCAGCAGTTCCGGCAGGACTAGCGGGGGAGCAGAGACCCAGTACTTC
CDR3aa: CASSSGRTSGGAETQYF

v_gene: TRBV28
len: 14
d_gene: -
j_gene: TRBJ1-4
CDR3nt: TGTGCCAGCAGGAGGGGGGGGGCTAATGAAAAACTGTTTTTT
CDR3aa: CASRRGGANEKLFF

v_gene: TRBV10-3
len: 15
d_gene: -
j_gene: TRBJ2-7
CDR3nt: TGTGCCATCAGTAATACGGGGGACAGACCCTACGAGCAGTACTTC
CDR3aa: CAISNTGDRPYEQYF

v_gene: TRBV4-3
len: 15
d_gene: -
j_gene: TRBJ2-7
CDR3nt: TGCGCCAGCAGCCAAGGACCTTCGGGGGACTGGGAGCAGTACTTC
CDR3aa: CASSQGPSGDWEQYF

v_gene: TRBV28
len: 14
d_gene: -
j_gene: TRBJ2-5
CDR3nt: TGTGCCAGCAGTTTTGGGGGGGCGAAAGAGACCCAGTACTTC
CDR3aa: CASSFGGAKETQYF

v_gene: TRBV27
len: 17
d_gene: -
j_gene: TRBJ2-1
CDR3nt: TGTGCCATCGAAGGGGGGGGCCTCCCCATGTCCTACAATGAGCAGTTCTTC
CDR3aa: CAIEGGGLPMSYNEQFF

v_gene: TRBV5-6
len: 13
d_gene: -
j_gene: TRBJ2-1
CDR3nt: TGTGCCAGCAGCTCAGTTTTAGCTCAAACTATGTTCTTC
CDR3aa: CASSSVLAQTMFF

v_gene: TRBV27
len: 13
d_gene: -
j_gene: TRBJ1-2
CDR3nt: TGTGCCAGCTCTTCGGGGGTTGGCTATGGCTACACCTTC
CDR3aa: CASSSGVGYGYTF

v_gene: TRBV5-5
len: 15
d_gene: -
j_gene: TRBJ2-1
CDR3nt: TGTGCCAGCAGCTTGGACGGTTACTCCTACAATGAGCAGTTCTTC
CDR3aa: CASSLDGYSYNEQFF

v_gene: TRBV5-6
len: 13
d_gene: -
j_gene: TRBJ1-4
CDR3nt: TGTGCCAGCAGCTTGGGACACAATGAAAAACTGTTTTTT
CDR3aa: CASSLGHNEKLFF

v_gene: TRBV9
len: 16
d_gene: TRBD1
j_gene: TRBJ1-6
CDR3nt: TGTGCCAGCAGCGTAGCCATGGACAGGGAGAATTCACCCCTCCACTTT
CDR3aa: CASSVAMDRENSPLHF

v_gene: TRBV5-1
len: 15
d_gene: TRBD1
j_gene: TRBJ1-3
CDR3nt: TGCGCCAGCAGCTTGAACAGGGGAACTGGAAACACCATATATTTT
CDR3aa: CASSLNRGTGNTIYF

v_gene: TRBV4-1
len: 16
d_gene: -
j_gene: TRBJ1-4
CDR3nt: TGCGCCAGCAGAATGAACAGGGTTGCAACTAATGAAAAACTGTTTTTT
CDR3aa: CASRMNRVATNEKLFF

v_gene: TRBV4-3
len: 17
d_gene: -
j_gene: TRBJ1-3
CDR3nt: TGCGCCAGCAGCCAAGACCCAAATTTGGGGGCGGGAAACACCATATATTTT
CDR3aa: CASSQDPNLGAGNTIYF

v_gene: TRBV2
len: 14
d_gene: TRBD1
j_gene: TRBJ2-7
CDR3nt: TGTGCCAGCAGAGTCCGGGACAGGGGGTACGAGCAGTACTTC
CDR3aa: CASRVRDRGYEQYF